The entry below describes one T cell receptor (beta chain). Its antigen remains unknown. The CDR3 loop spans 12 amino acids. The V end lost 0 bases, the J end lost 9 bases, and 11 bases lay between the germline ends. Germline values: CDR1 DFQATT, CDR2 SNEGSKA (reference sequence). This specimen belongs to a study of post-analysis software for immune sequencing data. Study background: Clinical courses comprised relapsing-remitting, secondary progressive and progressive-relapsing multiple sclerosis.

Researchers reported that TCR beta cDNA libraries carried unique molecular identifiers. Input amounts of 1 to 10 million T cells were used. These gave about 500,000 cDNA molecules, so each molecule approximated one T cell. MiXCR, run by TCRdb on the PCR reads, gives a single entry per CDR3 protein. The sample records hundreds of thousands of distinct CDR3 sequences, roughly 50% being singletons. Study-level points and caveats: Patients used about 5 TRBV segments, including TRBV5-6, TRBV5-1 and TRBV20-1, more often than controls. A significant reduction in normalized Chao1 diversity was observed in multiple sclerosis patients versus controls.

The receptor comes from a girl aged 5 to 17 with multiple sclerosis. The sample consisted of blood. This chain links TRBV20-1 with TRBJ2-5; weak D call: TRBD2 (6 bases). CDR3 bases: TGCAGTGCTAGAGATCGGAGGGAGGCCCAGTACTTC. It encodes CSARDRREAQYF.